This is a list of T cell receptor beta chains from one sample in a study of tumor-infiltrating lymphocytes in primary liver carcinoma. MiXCR, run by TCRdb on the multiplex PCR reads, gives a single entry per CDR3 protein. The sample carries about 97,000 distinct CDR3 sequences, around 73% recorded once. The specimen sequenced was liver tumor tissue from sampling region 2. The receptors here all came from a woman aged 60-70 years with primary liver carcinoma and hepatitis B virus infection. Each CDR3 is given with its conserved first and last residue. The D gene is left open where the match is weak. Not every row has a clone size; where given, it reads once, few, many or a size class.

clone_size	d_call	v_call	j_call	cdr3_nt	cdr3_aa
-	-	TRBV29-1	TRBJ2-1	TGCAGCTCCTACTACAATGAGTACTTCTTT	CSSYYNEYFF
-	-	TRBV12-3/TRBV12-4	TRBJ2-3	TGTGCCAGCAGTTCTGGGGTACTAACCACAGATACTCAGTATTTT	CASSSGVLTTDTQYF
many	TRBD1	TRBV4-2	TRBJ2-5	TGTGCCAGCAGCCAAGATCCGGACAGGGAAGAGACCCAGTACTTC	CASSQDPDREETQYF
-	-	TRBV7-8	TRBJ2-3	TGTGCCAGCAGCTCAAGACTAGGGGGTCGTACAGATACGCAGTATTTT	CASSSRLGGRTDTQYF
few	-	TRBV7-3	TRBJ2-3	TGTGCCAGCAGCTTACTTCTCACAGATACGCAGTATTTT	CASSLLLTDTQYF
many	-	TRBV6-5	TRBJ1-2	TGTGCCGTTTCTACAGGGCGACACTATGGCTACACCTTC	CAVSTGRHYGYTF
-	-	TRBV6-5	TRBJ1-1	TGTGTCAGCATCCCGACACCTACATCGAACACTGAGGCTTTCTTT	CVSIPTPTSNTEAFF
many	-	TRBV6-5	TRBJ1-2	TGTGCCAGCAGTTACTCGATTACAGGTGGTCGTGGCTACACCTTC	CASSYSITGGRGYTF
many	TRBD1	TRBV4-1	TRBJ1-2	TGCGCCAGCAGCCAACGAGACAGGGGATTTCAGTATGGCTACACCTTC	CASSQRDRGFQYGYTF
many	-	TRBV5-1	TRBJ2-7	TGCGCCAGCTCCCGGGACACCTCCTACGAGCAGTACTTC	CASSRDTSYEQYF
many	-	TRBV5-6	TRBJ1-4	TGTGCCAGCAGCTTGCTAGGGGATGCAACTAATGAAAAACTGTTTTTT	CASSLLGDATNEKLFF
-	-	TRBV21-1	TRBJ2-1	TGTGCGAGAAGTAAGGAAAAGGACGGAGGCTACAATGAGCAGTTCTTC	CARSKEKDGGYNEQFF
many	-	TRBV11-2	TRBJ2-3	TGTGCCAGCAGCCCCGAGAGGGGGGGATATAGCGGCCGCACAGATACGCAGTATTTT	CASSPERGGYSGRTDTQYF
-	-	TRBV7-9	TRBJ2-3	TGTGCCAGCAGCACTACCACGGCGGGCACAGATACGCAGTATTTT	CASSTTTAGTDTQYF
few	-	TRBV11-3	TRBJ2-1	TGTGCCAGTAGCCGCACTCCCAAGACTTACAATGGGCAGTTCTTC	CASSRTPKTYNGQFF
few	-	TRBV7-9	TRBJ2-5	TGTGCCAGCAGCTTAGCAGACAGGACCCAGTACTTC	CASSLADRTQYF
-	TRBD2	TRBV6-5	TRBJ2-1	TGTGCCATCAGTTTGGCGGGTAGCGGGTCCTACAATGAGCAGTTATTC	CAISLAGSGSYNEQLF
many	-	TRBV28	TRBJ2-1	TGTGCCAGCAGTTTCCCCGGGTCAGGGAACAATGAGCAGTTCTTC	CASSFPGSGNNEQFF
few	-	TRBV28	TRBJ2-7	TGTGCCAGCAGCAAATCAGGGTCGAGGGGCGAGCAGTACTTC	CASSKSGSRGEQYF
-	-	TRBV11-2	TRBJ2-7	TGTGCCAGCAGCACATACCGCAGACAAGTCAACTCCTACGAGCAGTACTTC	CASSTYRRQVNSYEQYF
many	-	TRBV29-1	TRBJ2-3	TGCAGCGGAATTAGACAGAGGGACACAGATACGCAGTATTTT	CSGIRQRDTDTQYF
-	-	TRBV6-6	TRBJ2-7	TGTGCCAGCAGTTCAGTCTCATACGGGCAGTACTTC	CASSSVSYGQYF
-	TRBD1	TRBV11-2	TRBJ2-7	TGTGCCAGTGGCTCAGGGGGCGGCTTCGAGCAATACTTC	CASGSGGGFEQYF
-	-	TRBV29-1	TRBJ2-2	TGCAGCGTCACAGGGCACTCGGGCTGTGAGCTGTTTTTT	CSVTGHSGCELFF
many	-	TRBV6-1	TRBJ2-4	TGTGCCAGCAGCCTCGGATCTCCCGCCAAAAACATTCAGTACTTC	CASSLGSPAKNIQYF
-	-	TRBV6-5	TRBJ1-4	TGTACCAGCGCCCCAGCAACATTTAGGAATGAAAAACTGTTTTTT	CTSAPATFRNEKLFF
-	TRBD2	TRBV11-2	TRBJ2-2	TGTGCCAGCAACCTCCTAGCGGGAGTGAGCACCGGGGAGCTGTTCTTT	CASNLLAGVSTGELFF
-	TRBD1	TRBV29-1	TRBJ2-7	TGCAGTGTTGAGTGGCAGGGGGCCGGCAAGCAGTACTTC	CSVEWQGAGKQYF
-	-	TRBV11-2	TRBJ2-3	TGTACCAGCAGCACCGGACTACTCACAGATGCGCAGTATTTT	CTSSTGLLTDAQYF
-	TRBD2	TRBV29-1	TRBJ2-3	TGCAGCACTAGGCTGCTAGCGGGAGCAGATAAGCAGTATTTT	CSTRLLAGADKQYF
medium-sized	-	TRBV11-2	TRBJ1-1	TGTGCCAGCAGCTTAGAAGGGGGCACTGAAGCTTTCTTT	CASSLEGGTEAFF
many	-	TRBV7-8	TRBJ2-3	TGTGCCAGCAGCTTAGACCCCCCTGGGAGCGGGTTCACAGATACGCAGTATTTT	CASSLDPPGSGFTDTQYF
-	-	TRBV12-5	TRBJ1-2	TGTGCTAGTGGTTTGGTACCCACGGATTCGGTGAGGAGCTACACCTTC	CASGLVPTDSVRSYTF
large	TRBD2	TRBV11-3	TRBJ2-2	TGTGCCAGCAGCTTAGGCAGGCTAGCGGGAAACACCGGGGAGCTGTTTTTT	CASSLGRLAGNTGELFF
-	TRBD2	TRBV29-1	TRBJ2-1	TGCAGTGTTGAGCGGGCTAGCGGGATGGATGACCAGTTCTTC	CSVERASGMDDQFF
-	-	TRBV7-9	TRBJ1-1	TGTGCCAGCAGCAAGCCCGGGAACCCGAACACTGAAGCTTTCTTT	CASSKPGNPNTEAFF
-	TRBD2	TRBV11-3	TRBJ2-7	TGTTCCAGCAGGTTAGAAGCTAGCGGGAGACATCTTCGGACAACCTACGAGCACTACTTC	CSSRLEASGRHLRTTYEHYF
few	-	TRBV28	TRBJ2-7	TGTGCCAGCAGTTTGGGGGGAATAACGTCCTACGAGCAGTACTTC	CASSLGGITSYEQYF
-	TRBD1	TRBV20-1	TRBJ1-1	TGCAGTCCGAGGGACAGGGTGAACACTGAAGCTTTCTTT	CSPRDRVNTEAFF
-	TRBD2	TRBV5-1	TRBJ2-3	TGCGCCAGCTGTAGACTAGCCGATAGCGCAGATACGCAGTATTTT	CASCRLADSADTQYF
-	-	TRBV11-2	TRBJ2-1	TGTGCCAGCAGCTTAAATCTGACGCGTGGGGGCTATGAGCAGTTCTTC	CASSLNLTRGGYEQFF
-	TRBD1	TRBV30	TRBJ1-5	TGTACCCGGAGTGTAAGGGACAGGTTTACAAGTGACGGTCAGCCCCAGCATTTT	CTRSVRDRFTSDGQPQHF
-	-	TRBV29-1	TRBJ1-1	TGCAGTGGGTCTGCAGGGTCGGACACTGAAGCTTTCTTT	CSGSAGSDTEAFF
-	-	TRBV4-1	TRBJ2-6	TGCGCAAGCAGCCAAGAGGGACGGGGTTCTGGGGCCAATGTCCTGACTTTC	CASSQEGRGSGANVLTF
-	-	TRBV4-1	TRBJ1-6	TGCGCCAGCAGCCAAGATTTAACGGTGAAGAATTCACCCATCAACTTT	CASSQDLTVKNSPINF
medium-sized	-	TRBV11-1	TRBJ2-2	TGTGCCAGCAGCTTACAGGTCGGGGAGCTGTTTTTT	CASSLQVGELFF
-	TRBD2	TRBV11-3	TRBJ2-1	TGTGCCGGCAGCTTAGTTACTAGCGGGAAGCTTGAGCAGTTCTTC	CAGSLVTSGKLEQFF
many	-	TRBV4-1	TRBJ2-5	TGCGCCAGCAGCCAAATGGCAGGCTGGGAGACCCAGTACTTC	CASSQMAGWETQYF
many	-	TRBV10-2	TRBJ2-2	TGCGCCACCAAACTGGGGGGGGAGCTGTTTTTT	CATKLGGELFF
few	-	TRBV28	TRBJ1-2	TGTGCCAGCAGGTCCCTCGTGGGGGACTATGGCTACACCTTC	CASRSLVGDYGYTF